This T cell receptor beta chain stems from a study of glioma-infiltrating T cells. TCR alpha and beta CDR3 regions were amplified from RNA using iRepertoire nested multiplex PCR. For one-step reverse transcription and amplification, roughly 85-450 ng of tissue mRNA or PBMC total RNA was used. One entry per CDR3 protein results from TCRdb running MiXCR on the multiplex PCR reads. The sample yields some 160,000 distinct CDR3 sequences, more than 35% seen once. This clonotype has at least ten counts. The TCR originated in a human donor with low-grade glioma or glioblastoma, undergoing nonglioma brain surgery, or in good health (not recorded which). The material sequenced was glioma tissue, nonneoplastic brain tissue, or PBMCs (not recorded which).

The CDR3 DNA sequence: TGTGCCACCAGCAGCGACAGGGGTAACACAGATACGCAGTATTTT. It yields the protein CATSSDRGNTDTQYF. This rearrangement joins TRBV15 to TRBJ2-3, with 8 nucleotides matching TRBD1. The CDR3 covers 15 residues. V dropped 3 bases and J dropped 2; count of bases not matched to a gene: 4. CDR1 is LNHNV, CDR2 YYDKDF, per germline (reference sequence).